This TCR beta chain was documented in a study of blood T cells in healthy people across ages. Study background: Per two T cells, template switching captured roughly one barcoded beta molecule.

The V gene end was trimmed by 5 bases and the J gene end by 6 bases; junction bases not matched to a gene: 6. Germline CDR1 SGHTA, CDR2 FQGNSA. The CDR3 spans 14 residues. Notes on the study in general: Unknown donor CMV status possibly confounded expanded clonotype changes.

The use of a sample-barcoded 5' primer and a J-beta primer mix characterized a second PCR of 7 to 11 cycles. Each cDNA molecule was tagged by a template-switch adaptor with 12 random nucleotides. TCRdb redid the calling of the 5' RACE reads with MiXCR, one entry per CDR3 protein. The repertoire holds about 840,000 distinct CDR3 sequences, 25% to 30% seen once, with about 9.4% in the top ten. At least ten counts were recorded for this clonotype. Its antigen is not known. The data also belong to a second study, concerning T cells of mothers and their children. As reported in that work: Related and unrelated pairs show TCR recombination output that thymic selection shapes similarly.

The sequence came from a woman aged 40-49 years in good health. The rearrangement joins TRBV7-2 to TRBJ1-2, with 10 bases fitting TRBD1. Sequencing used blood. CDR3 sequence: CASSLIGQGDGYTF. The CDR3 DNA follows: TGTGCCAGCAGCCTAATCGGACAGGGGGATGGCTACACCTTC.